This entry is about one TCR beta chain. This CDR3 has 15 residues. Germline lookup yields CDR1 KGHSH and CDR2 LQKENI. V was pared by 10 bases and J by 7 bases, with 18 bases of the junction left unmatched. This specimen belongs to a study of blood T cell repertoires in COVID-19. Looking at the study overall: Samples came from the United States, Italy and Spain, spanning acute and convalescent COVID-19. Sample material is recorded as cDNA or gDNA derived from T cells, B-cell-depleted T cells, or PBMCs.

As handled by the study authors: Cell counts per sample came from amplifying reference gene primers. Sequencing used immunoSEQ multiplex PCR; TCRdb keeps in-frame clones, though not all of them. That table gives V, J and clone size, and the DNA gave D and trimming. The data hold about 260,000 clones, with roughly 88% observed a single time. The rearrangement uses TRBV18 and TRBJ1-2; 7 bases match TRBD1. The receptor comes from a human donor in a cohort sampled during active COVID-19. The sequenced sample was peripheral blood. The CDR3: CATHRDSFTPSGYTF. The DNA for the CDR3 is TGTGCCACTCACCGGGACAGTTTTACCCCCAGTGGCTACACCTTC.